This section outlines one T cell receptor (beta chain) sequence together with its context. Antigen: not known. Germline V gene sequence: CDR1 MNHNS, CDR2 SASEGT. This CDR3 has 17 residues. The germline V and J ends were trimmed by 0 bases and 0 bases, with 9 bases remaining between them. TCRdb keeps only in-frame clones here, not all; method: immunoSEQ multiplex PCR. Among approximately 80,000 clones listed, 70% to 90% were seen once. This record belongs to a study of T cell responses to AZD1222 COVID-19 vaccine. Study-wide results and caveats: Baseline serology detected seropositivity in only a handful of AZD1222 recipients.

This sequence joins TRBV6-1 and TRBJ1-6; possibly TRBD1 for D (5 bases). The source is an adult who received the AZD1222 COVID-19 vaccine. Sequencing used peripheral blood, obtained 28 days after the second AZD1222 dose. The chain's CDR3 is CASSEAPGSSYNSPLHF. The CDR3 DNA follows: TGTGCCAGCAGTGAAGCGCCAGGGAGCTCCTATAATTCACCCCTCCACTTT.